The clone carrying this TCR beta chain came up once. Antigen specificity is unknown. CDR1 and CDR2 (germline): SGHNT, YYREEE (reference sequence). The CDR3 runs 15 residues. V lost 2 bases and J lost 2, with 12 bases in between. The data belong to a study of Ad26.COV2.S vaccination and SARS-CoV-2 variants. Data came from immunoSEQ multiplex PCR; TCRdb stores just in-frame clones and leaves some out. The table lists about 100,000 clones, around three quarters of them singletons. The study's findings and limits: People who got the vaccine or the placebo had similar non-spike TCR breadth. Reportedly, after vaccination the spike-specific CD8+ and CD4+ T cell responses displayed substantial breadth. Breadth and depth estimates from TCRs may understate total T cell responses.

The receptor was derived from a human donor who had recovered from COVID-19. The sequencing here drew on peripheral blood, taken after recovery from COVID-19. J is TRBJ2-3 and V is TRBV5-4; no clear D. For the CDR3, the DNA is TGTGCCAGCAGCTTAAATTCCCTTTTCACAGATACGCAGTATTTT. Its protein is CASSLNSLFTDTQYF.